The 19 T cell receptor beta chains below were found in one sample sequenced in a study of blood T cell repertoires in COVID-19. Produced via immunoSEQ multiplex PCR; TCRdb's table is partial and in-frame only. The data contain roughly 250,000 clones, about 87% of them singletons. Sequencing input: PBMCs or T cells enriched from blood (not recorded which). These receptors originate from a woman in her fifties or sixties who had recovered from COVID-19.

This chain links TRBV5-8 with TRBJ2-7, with D unclear. The germline V and J ends were trimmed by 4 bases and 3 bases, with 17 bases remaining between them. There are 15 residues in the CDR3. Looked up from germline, CDR1 is SGHTS and CDR2 is YDEGEE. The CDR3 DNA is TGTGCCAGCAGCCCTACCTTTCTGGAGAGCTACGAGCAGTACTTC. Its protein product is CASSPTFLESYEQYF.

The CDR3 coding sequence is TGCGCCACCCCGACTAGCGGAAACACCGGGGAGCTGTTTTTT. Its protein product is CATPTSGNTGELFF. V is TRBV10-2 and J is TRBJ2-2, with TRBD2 identical over 9 bases. V gave up 10 bases and J gave up 2 bases; unmatched junction bases: 5. The CDR3 is 14 amino acids. The germline gives CDR1 WSHSY, CDR2 SAAADI.

The chain employs TRBV7-9 and TRBJ2-5; tentatively, D is TRBD1 (6 bases). V was shortened by 5 bases and J by 1 base, with 8 bases between the two germline ends. CDR1 is SEHNR, CDR2 FQNEAQ, per germline (reference sequence). CDR3 size: 13 residues. The CDR3 loop is CASSGTSQETQYF. In DNA form, the CDR3 reads TGTGCCAGCAGCGGGACAAGCCAAGAGACCCAGTACTTC.

The rearrangement links TRBV19 to TRBJ1-1, with 9 bases lining up with TRBD1. Germline V gene data show CDR1 as LNHDA and CDR2 as SQIVND (reference sequence). J was trimmed by 11 bases and V by 10 bases; bases with no gene match: 11. The CDR3 totals 12 residues. The CDR3: CATKLQGARAFF. CDR3 in DNA: TGTGCCACCAAGTTACAGGGGGCGCGGGCTTTCTTT.

The chain is built from TRBV5-4 and TRBJ2-5; 11 nucleotides line up with TRBD1. Germline CDR1 and CDR2: SGHNT and YYREEE (reference sequence). J was trimmed by 3 bases and V by 4 bases; bases with no gene match: 8. The CDR3 is made up of 16 amino acids. CDR3 sequence reads: CASSTPGTGGKETQYF. CDR3 nucleotides: TGTGCCAGCAGCACTCCCGGGACAGGGGGGAAAGAGACCCAGTACTTC.

The V and J genes are TRBV28 and TRBJ1-6; weak D call: TRBD1 (5 bases). The CDR3 has 18 amino acids. CDR1 is MDHEN and CDR2 is SYDVKM in the germline V gene. Trimming removed 3 bases from V and 0 bases from J, with 15 bases in between. The CDR3 nucleotides read TGTGCCAGCAGTTTCCAGGGCCCGAAAAGCTCCTATAATTCACCCCTCCACTTT. Translation gives CASSFQGPKSSYNSPLHF. The variable domain in full, with the rest retrieved from reference TRBV28 and TRBJ1-6, is DVKVTQSSRYLVKRTGEKVFLECVQDMDHENMFWYRQDPGLGLRLIYFSYDVKMKEKGDIPEGYSVSREKKERFSLILESASTNQTSMYLCASSFQGPKSSYNSPLHFGNGTRLTVT.

The V and J genes are TRBV7-9 and TRBJ2-4; weak D call: TRBD2 (6 bases). Germline-derived CDR1 and CDR2 are SEHNR and FQNEAQ (reference sequence). Trimming shortened V by 1 base and J by 0 bases, and 7 bases separated the two germline ends. There are 15 residues in the CDR3. CDR3 nucleotides: TGTGCCAGCAGCTTAGTGGGGGGAGCCAAAAACATTCAGTACTTC. Translating gives CASSLVGGAKNIQYF.

The rearrangement uses TRBV18 and TRBJ1-1; D might be TRBD1 (5 bases). Germline V CDR1 and CDR2: KGHSH, LQKENI. With 3 bases removed from V and 5 bases from J, the gap between germline ends came to 22 bases. The CDR3 has 17 amino acids. As DNA, the CDR3 is TGTGCCAGCTCACCTAGAACAGTGGGGCTGGCGGGGACTGAAGCTTTCTTT. Protein product: CASSPRTVGLAGTEAFF.

The chain couples TRBV6-1 to TRBJ1-1, with no clear D. CDR3 size: 10 residues. V lost 8 bases and J lost 6, with 7 bases in between. CDR1 MNHNS and CDR2 SASEGT come from the germline V gene. DNA for the CDR3: TGTGCCAGCGGGAGGTCTGAAGCTTTCTTT. It yields the protein CASGRSEAFF.

The chain joins TRBV7-2 to TRBJ2-5, with 9 bases fitting TRBD1. This CDR3 comprises 15 residues. V shed 3 bases, J shed 4 bases, and the junction held 6 bases outside the gene matches. CDR1 SGHTA and CDR2 FQGNSA come from the germline V gene. The CDR3 region is CASSFNPGQGETQYF. CDR3 bases: TGTGCCAGCAGCTTTAACCCGGGACAGGGAGAGACCCAGTACTTC. Combining the CDR3 with reference TRBV7-2 and TRBJ2-5 gives the whole variable domain GAGVSQSPSNKVTEKGKDVELRCDPISGHTALYWYRQSLGQGLEFLIYFQGNSAPDKSGLPSDRFSAERTGGSVSTLTIQRTQQEDSAVYLCASSFNPGQGETQYFGPGTRLLVL.

V gene TRBV5-6 combines with J gene TRBJ1-1, with D unclear. The V gene lost 2 bases and the J gene lost 10 bases, with 18 bases spanning the gap. The CDR3 loop spans 14 amino acids. Germline values: CDR1 SGHDT, CDR2 YYEEEE. In DNA, the CDR3 is TGTGCCAGCAGCTTATTAGACACCAGAATCGGAGCTTTCTTT. Encoded protein: CASSLLDTRIGAFF.

The genes are TRBV5-1 and TRBJ2-2; the D gene is possibly TRBD1 (5 bases). Germline V gene lookup returns CDR1 SGHRS and CDR2 YFSETQ. Trimming left V 0 bases short and J 5 bases short, with 5 bases between. This CDR3 region has 13 residues. Here the CDR3 reads CASSLEGTGELFF. The CDR3 bases are TGCGCCAGCAGCTTGGAGGGGACCGGGGAGCTGTTTTTT.

The chain uses TRBV3-1 (or the pseudogene TRBV3-2) and TRBJ1-6, with 9 bases identical to TRBD1. V lost 1 base to trimming and J lost 7 bases; unmatched junction nucleotides: 2. This CDR3 is 15 amino acids long. Per the germline V gene, CDR1 is LGHDT and CDR2 is YNNKEL (reference sequence). The CDR3 DNA follows: TGTGCCAGCAGCCAAGGGGACAGGGCAAATTCACCCCTCCACTTT. It codes for CASSQGDRANSPLHF.

CDR3 amino acids: CASNPGQWATGELFF. CDR3 in DNA: TGTGCCAGCAACCCGGGACAGTGGGCCACCGGGGAGCTGTTTTTT. This chain links TRBV5-5 with TRBJ2-2; TRBD1 matches at 7 bases. Unmatched junction bases numbered 9, after V lost 6 bases and J lost 4 bases. Germline V gene lookup returns CDR1 SGHKS and CDR2 YYEKEE (reference sequence). The CDR3 length is 15 residues.

V gene TRBV6-1 combines with J gene TRBJ2-2; tentative D call: TRBD2 (7 bases). The V gene lost 2 bases and the J gene lost 5 bases, with 15 bases spanning the gap. The germline CDR1 and CDR2 sequences are MNHNS and SASEGT. This CDR3 has 16 amino acids. The CDR3 region has the DNA TGTGCCAGCAGTGAAAATCGGGGAGGGGGAACCGGGGAGCTGTTTTTT. Translated: CASSENRGGGTGELFF.

The J gene is TRBJ1-4, the V gene TRBV2; no definite D call. The CDR3 totals 14 residues. Germline V gives CDR1 SNHLY, CDR2 FYNNEI. Trimming shortened V by 4 bases and J by 7 bases, and 13 bases separated the two germline ends. The CDR3 DNA is TGTGCCAGCAGTGGCCAGTTGAGGGCTGAAAAACTGTTTTTT. Translation: CASSGQLRAEKLFF.

The chain carries TRBV7-2 and TRBJ2-2; TRBD2 matches at 8 bases. V was clipped by 4 bases and J by 5 bases; unmatched bases: 6. The CDR3 runs 15 residues. Germline V gene lookup returns CDR1 SGHTA and CDR2 FQGNSA. As DNA, the CDR3 is TGTGCCAGCAGCTCAGGTAGCGGGGCAACCGGGGAGCTGTTTTTT. Translated, it gives CASSSGSGATGELFF.

The chain employs TRBV3-1 (or the pseudogene TRBV3-2) and TRBJ2-6; a weak D match, TRBD1 (5 bases). Germline CDR1 is LGHDT and CDR2 is YNNKEL (reference sequence). V was shortened by 1 base and J by 3 bases, with 10 bases between the two germline ends. The length of the CDR3 is 16 residues. The CDR3 DNA is TGTGCCAGCAGCCAAGGAGAGCAGGGTGGGGCCAACGTCCTGACTTTC. The encoded protein is CASSQGEQGGANVLTF.

This chain uses TRBV5-1 with TRBJ1-2, with a possible D match to TRBD1 (5 bases). Germline values: CDR1 SGHRS, CDR2 YFSETQ. Trimming removed 4 bases at V and 4 bases at J, with 17 bases between. The CDR3 is made up of 15 amino acids. The CDR3 bases are TGCGCCAGCAGCGCACAAGTAGGGGTGGGCTATGGCTACACCTTC. Translation gives CASSAQVGVGYGYTF.